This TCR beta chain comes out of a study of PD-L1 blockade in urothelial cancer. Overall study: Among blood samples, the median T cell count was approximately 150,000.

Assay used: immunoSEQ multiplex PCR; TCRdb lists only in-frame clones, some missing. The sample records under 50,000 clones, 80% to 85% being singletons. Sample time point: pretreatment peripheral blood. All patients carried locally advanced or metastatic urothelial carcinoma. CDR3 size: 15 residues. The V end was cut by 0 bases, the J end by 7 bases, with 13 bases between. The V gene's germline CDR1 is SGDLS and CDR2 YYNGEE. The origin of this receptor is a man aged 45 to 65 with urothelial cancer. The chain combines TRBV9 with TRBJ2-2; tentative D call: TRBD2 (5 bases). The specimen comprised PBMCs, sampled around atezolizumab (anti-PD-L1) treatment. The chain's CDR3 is CASSVESGPNGELFF. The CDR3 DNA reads TGTGCCAGCAGCGTAGAAAGCGGCCCTAACGGGGAGCTGTTTTTT. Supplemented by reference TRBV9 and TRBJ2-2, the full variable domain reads DSGVTQTPKHLITATGQRVTLRCSPRSGDLSVYWYQQSLDQGLQFLIQYYNGEERAKGNILERFSAQQFPDLHSELNLSSLELGDSALYFCASSVESGPNGELFFGEGSRLTVL.